This TCR beta chain was found in a study of cytomegalovirus exposure and HLA in healthy donors. Across the study: From HLA-typed donors, an early data release held around 80 million unique TCRs. Study-wide results and caveats: TCR association rates varied by HLA locus in a later analysis, with DRB1 highest and HLA-C lowest. It was 164 TCR beta chains that were listed as cytomegalovirus-associated.

The CDR3 has 14 amino acids. Trimming removed 5 bases from V and 6 bases from J; junction bases left unmatched: 7. CDR1 is SEHNR, CDR2 FQNEAQ, per germline (reference sequence). This clone was seen just once. Its antigen is still unknown. The PCR ran on 60 Vbeta and 13 Jbeta primers. In the original processing: There were around 80 million unique TCR beta chains by a later count, and about 12 million of them were shared. The repertoire was sequenced with immunoSEQ multiplex PCR; TCRdb's copy has only in-frame clones and lacks some. The V and J calls and clone size come from that table; D and trimming were worked out from the DNA. The table shows around 150,000 clones, with less than 80% occurring only once.

Sequenced input: PBMCs. This sequence was found in a man in his forties or fifties in good health and CMV-seropositive. The rearrangement uses TRBV7-9 and TRBJ2-1; 7 nucleotides line up with TRBD1. CDR3 bases: TGTGCCAGCAGCACCGGGACAGTGCGCAATGAGCAGTTCTTC. Its translation: CASSTGTVRNEQFF.